These 29 T cell receptor beta chains share one sample of origin, sequenced in a study of blood T cells in healthy people across ages. A sample-barcoded 5' primer and a J-beta primer mix were used in a second PCR of roughly 7 to 11 cycles. TCRdb re-called the 5' RACE reads with MiXCR, one entry per CDR3 protein. The top ten clones hold around 15% of a sample with 800,000 to 950,000 distinct CDR3 sequences, about 44% of them seen once. Specimen: blood. The receptor source for this set is a man under 40 in good health.

The rearrangement links TRBV27 to TRBJ2-3; D unclear. Trimming stripped 5 bases from V and 7 bases from J, with 10 bases between. CDR3 length equals 12 residues. Germline values: CDR1 MNHEY, CDR2 SMNVEV (reference sequence). CDR3 in DNA: TGTGCCAGCAGTCCCTCCTTGTATACGCAGTATTTT. Amino acids: CASSPSLYTQYF.

This clonotype has a handful of counts. CDR3 region: CASRLGTGSYNEKLFF. As DNA, the CDR3 is TGTGCCAGCAGACTCGGGACAGGATCGTATAATGAAAAACTGTTTTTT. This sequence joins TRBV28 and TRBJ1-4; TRBD1 agrees at 8 bases. The CDR3 loop spans 16 amino acids. Germline V CDR1 and CDR2: MDHEN, SYDVKM. J lost 4 bases, V lost 6 bases, and 10 bases had no gene match.

This clonotype has a single count. The chain employs TRBV9 and TRBJ2-3; TRBD1 matches 8 bases. This CDR3 contains 16 residues. Germline values: CDR1 SGDLS, CDR2 YYNGEE. Losses at the gene ends were 3 bases for V and 1 base for J; bases not matched to a gene: 7. The CDR3 here is CASSATGEEGTDTQYF. The CDR3 DNA reads TGTGCCAGCAGCGCGACAGGGGAAGAAGGCACAGATACGCAGTATTTT.

The chain employs TRBV14 and TRBJ2-3, with D uncertain. The CDR3 consists of 15 residues. The V gene lost 1 base and the J gene lost 0 bases, with 8 bases spanning the gap. Germline loops: CDR1 SGHDN, CDR2 FVKESK. CDR3 nucleotide sequence: TGTGCCAGCAGCCAAGGAGCAGCTAGCACAGATACGCAGTATTTT. It specifies CASSQGAASTDTQYF.

This clonotype was seen a single time. The genes are TRBV9 and TRBJ2-5; perhaps TRBD1 as D (5 bases). This CDR3 spans 15 amino acids. Trimming shortened V by 2 bases and J by 1 base, and 12 bases separated the two germline ends. From germline, CDR1 is SGDLS and CDR2 YYNGEE. CDR3 nucleotide sequence: TGTGCCAGCAGCGTCTCCCCAGGGATCCAAGAGACCCAGTACTTC. It codes for CASSVSPGIQETQYF.

This clonotype was recorded at least ten times. The chain carries TRBV14 and TRBJ2-1; TRBD2 is a possible D gene (6 bases). With 0 bases removed from V and 10 bases from J, the gap between germline ends came to 16 bases. The CDR3 runs 15 residues. CDR1 is SGHDN and CDR2 is FVKESK in the germline V gene. Here the CDR3 reads CASSQDGLAIDEQFF. The CDR3 DNA follows: TGTGCCAGCAGCCAAGATGGGCTAGCGATCGACGAGCAGTTCTTC.

The gene calls are TRBV7-8 and TRBJ2-3; D is perhaps TRBD2 (6 bases). Looked up from germline, CDR1 is SGHVS and CDR2 is FQNEAQ. The CDR3 extends over 15 amino acids. The V gene lost 3 bases and the J gene lost 3 bases, with 13 bases spanning the gap. Here the CDR3 DNA reads TGTGCCAGCAGCTTTGGGGGGATGGGGACAGATACGCAGTATTTT. This encodes CASSFGGMGTDTQYF.

The chain is built from TRBV27 and TRBJ2-7; 8 bases agree with TRBD1. The germline CDR1 and CDR2 sequences are MNHEY and SMNVEV (reference sequence). The V and J ends lost 5 bases and 7 bases, in that order; junction bases with no gene match: 19. The CDR3 length is 17 residues. CDR3 protein: CASSLLPRTGLSSEQYF. The CDR3 nucleotides are TGTGCCAGCAGTCTCCTCCCTCGGACAGGGCTTTCCAGTGAGCAGTACTTC.

The chain employs TRBV7-2 and TRBJ1-2; 8 bases fit TRBD1. The CDR3 runs to 14 residues. Unmatched junction bases numbered 4, after V lost 1 base and J lost 6 bases. Per the germline V gene, CDR1 is SGHTA and CDR2 is FQGNSA. DNA for the CDR3: TGTGCCAGCAGCTTAGGGGGACAGGCGAATGGCTACACCTTC. The encoded protein is CASSLGGQANGYTF.

The chain combines TRBV5-1 with TRBJ2-1, with D possibly TRBD2 on 5 matching bases. The CDR3 loop spans 14 amino acids. With 0 bases removed from V and 6 bases from J, the gap between germline ends came to 10 bases. The germline V gene encodes CDR1 SGHRS and CDR2 YFSETQ. CDR3 sequence (DNA): TGCGCCAGCAGCTTGGGACGGGAAAGCAATGAGCAGTTCTTC. Amino acids: CASSLGRESNEQFF.

This clonotype came up a few times. The chain links TRBV4-3 to TRBJ1-2; TRBD1 might be the D (5 bases). Germline CDR1 is LGHNA and CDR2 is YSLEER. The CDR3 contains 15 residues. Deletions cut 0 bases from V and 13 bases from J, with 21 bases between. CDR3 region: CASSQDEGVGGGCTF. Here the CDR3 DNA reads TGCGCCAGCAGCCAAGATGAGGGCGTGGGGGGAGGATGCACCTTC.

The CDR3 coding sequence is TGTGCCAGCAGCCCCACACTCGAGAGCTCTGAGCAGTTCTTC. This sequence encodes CASSPTLESSEQFF. The rearrangement links TRBV7-3 to TRBJ2-1; D gene uncertain. V was trimmed by 5 bases and J by 9 bases, leaving 17 bases between them. Per the germline V gene, CDR1 is SGHTA and CDR2 is FQGTGA. CDR3 size: 14 residues.

The genes are TRBV7-9 and TRBJ1-1, with 9 nucleotides matching TRBD1. This CDR3 region has 15 residues. J lost 4 bases, V lost 2 bases, and 5 bases had no gene match. CDR1 is SEHNR, CDR2 FQNEAQ, per germline (reference sequence). CDR3 DNA: TGTGCCAGCAGCTTAACAGGGGGCGCGGGCACTGAAGCTTTCTTT. This translates into CASSLTGGAGTEAFF.

With respect to this clonotype: The germline gene is not matched at one end of the junction; a read error may be the cause. The CDR3 here is CASSLAWNTEAFF. In DNA form, the CDR3 reads TGCGCCAGCAGCTTGGCCTGGAACACTGAAGCTTTCTTT. The chain recombines TRBV7-2 with TRBJ1-1; D not resolved. Germline V gene data show CDR1 as SGHTA and CDR2 as FQGNSA. The CDR3 extends over 13 amino acids.

The chain is built from TRBV12-3 or TRBV12-4 and TRBJ2-7; D unclear. V lost 0 bases and J 1 base, leaving 16 bases between the germline ends. The CDR3 sequence is 17 residues long. In DNA, the CDR3 is TGTGCCAGCAGTTTAGCCCCGGCTGGTCTGAGGTCCTACGAGCAGTACTTC. Translating gives CASSLAPAGLRSYEQYF.

This CDR3 is CSVEGQGGTGELFF. The CDR3 DNA reads TGCAGCGTTGAGGGACAGGGAGGAACCGGGGAGCTGTTTTTT. The chain recombines TRBV29-1 with TRBJ2-2, with TRBD1 identical over 9 bases. The CDR3 is 14 residues long. Germline V CDR1 and CDR2: SQVTM, ANQGSEA. V lost 3 bases to trimming and J lost 5 bases; unmatched junction nucleotides: 4.

For this clonotype: Sequence at one end of the junction differs from germline and may be a read error. This chain links TRBV9 with TRBJ2-5, with 10 nucleotides matching TRBD1. Per germline, CDR1 SGDLS and CDR2 YYNGEE. CDR3 length equals 16 residues. The CDR3 DNA sequence: TGTGCCGGCAGCGTAACGGGACAGGGGTTAGGAGAGACCCAGTACTTC. Amino acid sequence: CAGSVTGQGLGETQYF.

This clonotype was picked up a small number of times. CDR3: CSSSRDNAGYEQYF. CDR3 DNA sequence: TGCAGTTCCAGCAGGGATAACGCTGGATACGAGCAGTACTTC. The V and J genes are TRBV20-1 and TRBJ2-7; D is perhaps TRBD1 (5 bases). V dropped 8 bases and J dropped 4 bases, with 21 bases sitting between them. Looked up from germline, CDR1 is DFQATT and CDR2 is SNEGSKA (reference sequence). The CDR3 is 14 amino acids.

CDR3 amino acids: CSARGTTAAGGHNEQFF. The DNA for the CDR3 is TGCAGTGCTAGAGGCACTACCGCAGCGGGGGGCCACAATGAGCAGTTCTTC. The chain recombines TRBV20-1 with TRBJ2-1; 9 nucleotides match TRBD2. CDR1 DFQATT and CDR2 SNEGSKA come from the germline V gene (reference sequence). The CDR3 consists of 17 residues. The V gene end was trimmed by 1 base and the J gene end by 5 bases; junction bases not matched to a gene: 12.

The chain has TRBV6-5 and TRBJ2-5, with TRBD1 identical over 9 bases. The J call could be wrong; TRBJ2-7 is a better fit for the DNA end. Per germline, CDR1 MNHEY and CDR2 SVGAGI. The CDR3 has 15 amino acids. The DNA of the CDR3 is TGTGCCAGCAGTACCCGGGCGGGACAGGGCTACGAGCAGTACTTC. Protein product: CASSTRAGQGYEQYF.

This clonotype has a count of ten or more. The chain employs TRBV4-2 and TRBJ2-3; D is perhaps TRBD2 (5 bases). V lost 2 bases and J 4 bases, leaving 16 bases between the germline ends. This CDR3 comprises 16 residues. Germline lookup yields CDR1 LGHNA and CDR2 YNFKEQ. CDR3 residues: CASSQQASGVPDTQYF. The DNA of the CDR3 is TGTGCCAGCAGCCAACAGGCAAGCGGAGTCCCAGATACGCAGTATTTT.

This chain joins TRBV6-6 and TRBJ1-1; no clear D gene. The germline V gene has CDR1 MNHNY and CDR2 SVGAGI (reference sequence). V lost 5 bases and J 5 bases, leaving 12 bases between the germline ends. The CDR3 has 13 amino acids. CDR3 in DNA: TGTGCCAGCAGTCCTAATGACGTAACTGAAGCTTTCTTT. Protein product: CASSPNDVTEAFF.

This clonotype was seen a few times. The gene calls are TRBV29-1 and TRBJ2-5; no clear D. Trimming left V 0 bases short and J 0 bases short, with 11 bases between. This CDR3 contains 15 residues. Germline-derived CDR1 and CDR2 are SQVTM and ANQGSEA. The CDR3 protein is CSVEDQRWYQETQYF. CDR3 DNA sequence: TGCAGCGTTGAAGATCAACGGTGGTACCAAGAGACCCAGTACTTC.

The gene calls are TRBV20-1 and TRBJ2-5; perhaps TRBD2 as D (5 bases). The length of the CDR3 is 12 residues. The germline V gene encodes CDR1 DFQATT and CDR2 SNEGSKA (reference sequence). V lost 2 bases, J lost 4 bases, and 8 bases lay in between. The CDR3 loop reads CSARTLAETQYF. CDR3 DNA: TGCAGTGCTAGAACCCTAGCAGAGACCCAGTACTTC.

A note on this clonotype: A read error may produce the germline difference seen at one junction end. This chain uses TRBV6-6 with TRBJ2-7; 9 bases map to TRBD1. The CDR3 has 15 amino acids. Looked up from germline, CDR1 is MNHNY and CDR2 is SVGAGI (reference sequence). CDR3 DNA sequence: TGTGCCAGCAGACCTCAAGGACAGGGGACCAACGAGCATTACTTC. Its protein is CASRPQGQGTNEHYF.

This clonotype appeared once. CDR3 sequence (DNA): TGTGCCAGCAGTTACGGGGGGGCGGCCTACAATGAGCAGTACTTC. Translating it yields CASSYGGAAYNEQYF. The gene calls are TRBV6-2 or TRBV6-3 and TRBJ2-5; the D gene is possibly TRBD2 (7 bases). V lost 2 bases and J 11 bases, leaving 21 bases between the germline ends. This CDR3 has 15 amino acids. Germline assignment: CDR1 MNHEY and CDR2 SVGEGT.

The chain links TRBV29-1 to TRBJ2-3; TRBD1 agrees at 11 bases. The J segment lost 6 bases and the V segment lost 6 bases, leaving 2 bases of the junction unmatched. Germline-derived CDR1 and CDR2 are SQVTM and ANQGSEA. The CDR3 is made up of 12 amino acids. CDR3 in DNA: TGCAGCGTCGGGACAGGGGGGGATACGCAGTATTTT. It encodes CSVGTGGDTQYF.

The chain's CDR3 is CASSLPTSGGKDTQYF. The CDR3 nucleotides read TGTGCCAGCAGTCTTCCGACTAGCGGGGGGAAAGATACGCAGTATTTT. The V and J genes are TRBV28 and TRBJ2-3; TRBD2 aligns across 13 bases. There are 16 residues in the CDR3. Losses at the gene ends were 5 bases for V and 5 bases for J; bases not matched to a gene: 7. Germline V gene lookup returns CDR1 MDHEN and CDR2 SYDVKM.

The rearrangement joins TRBV12-3 or TRBV12-4 to TRBJ2-3, with TRBD2 matching over 12 bases. The CDR3 contains 16 residues. J gave up 0 bases and V 6 bases, and 4 bases lay outside the gene matches. The CDR3 DNA sequence: TGTGCCAGCAGGACTAGCGGGGGCCCGAGCACAGATACGCAGTATTTT. Its protein is CASRTSGGPSTDTQYF.